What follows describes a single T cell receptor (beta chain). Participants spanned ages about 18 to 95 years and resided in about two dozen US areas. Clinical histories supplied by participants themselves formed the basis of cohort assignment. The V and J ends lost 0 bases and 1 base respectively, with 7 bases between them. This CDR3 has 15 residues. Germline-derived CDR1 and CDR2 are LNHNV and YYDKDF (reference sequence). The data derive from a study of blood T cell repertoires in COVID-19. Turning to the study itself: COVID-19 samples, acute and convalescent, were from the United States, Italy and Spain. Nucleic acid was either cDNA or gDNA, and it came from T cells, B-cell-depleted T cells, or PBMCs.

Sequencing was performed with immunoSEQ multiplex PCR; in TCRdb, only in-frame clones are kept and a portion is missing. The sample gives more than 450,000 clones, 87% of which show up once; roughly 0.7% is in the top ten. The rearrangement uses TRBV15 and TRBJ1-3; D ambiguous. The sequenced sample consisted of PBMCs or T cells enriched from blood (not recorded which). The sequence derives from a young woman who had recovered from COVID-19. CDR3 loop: CATSRDASSGNTIYF. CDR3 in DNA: TGTGCCACCAGCAGAGATGCTAGTTCTGGAAACACCATATATTTT.